Listed here are 27 T cell receptor beta chains from one sample, sequenced in a study of cytomegalovirus exposure and HLA in healthy donors. The PCR used 60 Vbeta and 13 Jbeta primers. Method: immunoSEQ multiplex PCR; TCRdb's copy keeps in-frame clones and lacks some. The sample lists around 170,000 clones, roughly 80% occurring once. Sequences were obtained from PBMCs. The receptor source for this set is a man between 45 and 60 years old in good health and CMV-seronegative.

The V gene is TRBV5-1, the J gene TRBJ2-1, with D possibly being TRBD1 (6 bases). V lost 4 bases and J lost 6, with 14 bases in between. This CDR3 comprises 14 residues. Germline CDR1 SGHRS, CDR2 YFSETQ. The CDR3 region is CASSGGGPGNEQFF. For the CDR3, the DNA is TGCGCCAGCAGCGGGGGCGGGCCGGGCAATGAGCAGTTCTTC.

The chain recombines TRBV30 with TRBJ2-7; TRBD2 aligns across 8 bases. This CDR3 is built from 16 residues. The germline V gene encodes CDR1 GTSNPN and CDR2 SVGIG (reference sequence). The ends lost 2 bases at V and 5 bases at J; junction bases unmatched: 14. The chain's CDR3 is CAWSRPGGKGANEQYF. CDR3 nucleotides: TGTGCCTGGAGTAGGCCGGGGGGGAAAGGGGCCAACGAGCAGTACTTC.

This clone was observed once. CDR3 protein: CASTGTGGVSTEAFF. CDR3 DNA: TGTGCCAGCACCGGGACAGGGGGCGTTAGTACTGAAGCTTTCTTT. The gene calls are TRBV6-1 and TRBJ1-1, with TRBD1 matching 12 bases. Germline loops: CDR1 MNHNS, CDR2 SASEGT. The CDR3 totals 15 residues. The J segment lost 5 bases and the V segment lost 7 bases, leaving 8 bases of the junction unmatched.

The rearrangement links TRBV28 to TRBJ2-7, with D unresolved. CDR3 length equals 12 residues. Germline V gene data show CDR1 as MDHEN and CDR2 as SYDVKM. V lost 1 base, J lost 6 bases, and 7 bases lay in between. The CDR3 here is CASSLLSLEQYF. The CDR3 nucleotides read TGTGCCAGCAGTTTATTGTCTCTCGAGCAGTACTTC. Complete variable domain (other parts from reference TRBV28 and TRBJ2-7): DVKVTQSSRYLVKRTGEKVFLECVQDMDHENMFWYRQDPGLGLRLIYFSYDVKMKEKGDIPEGYSVSREKKERFSLILESASTNQTSMYLCASSLLSLEQYFGPGTRLTVT.

This clone showed up just once. The gene calls are TRBV5-4 and TRBJ2-5; 10 bases fit TRBD1. With V trimmed by 0 bases and J by 6 bases, 8 bases remained unmatched. This CDR3 contains 16 residues. The V gene's germline CDR1 is SGHNT and CDR2 YYREEE (reference sequence). In DNA form, the CDR3 reads TGTGCCAGCAGCTTGGGGGACAGGGGAGGCGGAAAGACCCAGTACTTC. Its translation is CASSLGDRGGGKTQYF.

This clone was detected only once. The chain has TRBV5-4 and TRBJ2-1; tentatively, D is TRBD2 (6 bases). The CDR3 length is 13 residues. V gave up 7 bases and J gave up 5 bases, with 13 bases separating them. CDR1 and CDR2 from the germline V gene are SGHNT and YYREEE (reference sequence). CDR3 nucleotide sequence: TGTGCCAGCTCGACTAGGGCGGACAATGAGCAGTTCTTC. This gives the protein CASSTRADNEQFF.

V gene TRBV7-2 combines with J gene TRBJ1-2, with a tentative D call TRBD1 (6 bases). The CDR3 is made up of 14 amino acids. Per the germline V gene, CDR1 is SGHTA and CDR2 is FQGNSA. V was cut by 6 bases and J by 0 bases, with 11 bases left in between. In DNA form, the CDR3 reads TGTGCCAGCAGGAGGGGGGGTTCTAACTATGGCTACACCTTC. Residues: CASRRGGSNYGYTF.

The CDR3 nucleotides read TGCGCCAGCAGCTCCCGGGACAGGGGTGGCGGTGAGCTGTTTTTT. Its translation is CASSSRDRGGGELFF. The rearrangement uses TRBV5-1 and TRBJ2-2; 10 bases match TRBD1. CDR1 and CDR2 from the germline V gene are SGHRS and YFSETQ. The CDR3 is 15 residues long. V gave up 3 bases and J gave up 11 bases; unmatched junction bases: 10.

This chain connects TRBV7-9 to TRBJ1-1; D is possibly TRBD1 (5 bases). Trimming pared 4 bases from V and 4 bases from J, leaving 13 bases between. The CDR3 consists of 14 residues. The germline gives CDR1 SEHNR, CDR2 FQNEAQ (reference sequence). The CDR3 coding sequence is TGTGCCAGCAGCTCCCGAAGGGGATTCACTGAAGCTTTCTTT. Its protein product is CASSSRRGFTEAFF.

The chain combines TRBV18 with TRBJ1-1, with D uncertain. Trimming removed 6 bases at V and 1 base at J, with 15 bases between. Germline loops: CDR1 KGHSH, CDR2 LQKENI. CDR3 length: 15 residues. This CDR3 reads CASSPTEAGNTEAFF. For the CDR3, the DNA is TGTGCCAGCTCCCCCACCGAGGCGGGGAACACTGAAGCTTTCTTT.

J is TRBJ2-2 and V is TRBV19; 7 bases are a match to TRBD1. Looked up from germline, CDR1 is LNHDA and CDR2 is SQIVND (reference sequence). CDR3 length: 18 residues. The J segment lost 2 bases and the V segment lost 5 bases, leaving 14 bases of the junction unmatched. The chain's CDR3 is CASSATAPGQINTGELFF. Written as DNA, the CDR3 is TGTGCCAGTAGTGCGACCGCCCCGGGACAGATTAACACCGGGGAGCTGTTTTTT.

This chain links TRBV4-1 with TRBJ2-1; 8 nucleotides match TRBD2. The V gene's germline CDR1 is MGHRA and CDR2 YSYEKL. After removal of 10 bases from V and 9 bases from J, the junction contained 17 bases not matched to a gene. The CDR3 runs to 15 residues. The CDR3 coding sequence is TGCGCCACCCGGGATTCGGGGGGGGCCGCGATTGAGCAGTTCTTC. Translation gives CATRDSGGAAIEQFF.

The chain uses TRBV5-6 and TRBJ2-5; no definite D call. With 0 bases removed from V and 3 bases from J, the gap between germline ends came to 6 bases. The CDR3 extends over 13 amino acids. Germline-derived CDR1 and CDR2 are SGHDT and YYEEEE. CDR3 sequence reads: CASSLVREETQYF. Written as DNA, the CDR3 is TGTGCCAGCAGCTTGGTTCGGGAAGAGACCCAGTACTTC.

The chain is built from TRBV7-2 and TRBJ2-3; 7 nucleotides agree with TRBD1. The trim removed 5 bases at V and 8 bases at J, leaving 10 bases unmatched. Germline V gene lookup returns CDR1 SGHTA and CDR2 FQGNSA. There are 14 residues in the CDR3. CDR3 protein: CASSPGQPRVTQYF. In DNA form, the CDR3 reads TGTGCCAGCAGCCCGGGACAGCCCAGGGTTACGCAGTATTTT.

The J gene is TRBJ2-2, the V gene TRBV6-5; D perhaps matches TRBD1 (6 bases). Germline V gene lookup returns CDR1 MNHEY and CDR2 SVGAGI. Trimming pared 5 bases from V and 7 bases from J, leaving 14 bases between. The CDR3 extends over 14 amino acids. In DNA form, the CDR3 reads TGTGCCAGCAGTAAACGCGACAGGAGCGGGGAGCTGTTTTTT. It is translated as CASSKRDRSGELFF.

V usage is TRBV5-4 and J usage is TRBJ1-4; D possibly corresponds to TRBD1 (6 bases). Trimming pared 4 bases from V and 5 bases from J, leaving 12 bases between. CDR3 size: 14 residues. Germline CDR1 SGHNT, CDR2 YYREEE (reference sequence). The CDR3 sequence is CASSQGQINEKLFF. CDR3 DNA: TGTGCCAGCAGCCAAGGACAGATAAATGAAAAACTGTTTTTT.

V is TRBV7-6 and J is TRBJ1-5, with unresolved D. Looked up from germline, CDR1 is SGHVS and CDR2 is FNYEAQ. This CDR3 comprises 14 residues. Trimming shortened V by 2 bases and J by 7 bases, and 12 bases separated the two germline ends. CDR3 in DNA: TGTGCCAGCAGCTTAAGTCCGGCGGGGCAGCCCCAGCATTTT. Translation: CASSLSPAGQPQHF.

The sample holds a few counts of this clone. The rearrangement links TRBV28 to TRBJ1-5; 7 positions match TRBD1. The CDR3 extends over 17 amino acids. CDR1 MDHEN and CDR2 SYDVKM come from the germline V gene. With V trimmed by 5 bases and J by 6 bases, 16 bases remained unmatched. Here the CDR3 reads CASSQAGRQGDGQPQHF. In DNA form, the CDR3 reads TGTGCCAGCAGTCAGGCCGGGAGACAGGGAGATGGTCAGCCCCAGCATTTT.

This clone was seen only a few times. The rearrangement joins TRBV7-3 to TRBJ1-2, with 8 bases that match TRBD1. The CDR3 totals 13 residues. V dropped 5 bases and J dropped 8; count of bases not matched to a gene: 7. Per the germline V gene, CDR1 is SGHTA and CDR2 is FQGTGA. This CDR3 is CASSPGRGQGYTF. CDR3 nucleotides: TGTGCCAGCAGCCCCGGCAGGGGGCAAGGCTACACCTTC.

The chain has TRBV10-2 and TRBJ1-5, with D unclear. The CDR3 sequence is 14 residues long. Germline CDR1 is WSHSY and CDR2 is SAAADI. V shed 2 bases and J shed 1 base, with 6 bases lying between them. The CDR3 DNA is TGCGCCAGCAGTGAGACGGGGAGCAATCAGCCCCAGCATTTT. Amino acids: CASSETGSNQPQHF.

The rearrangement links TRBV7-9 to TRBJ2-6; D possibly corresponds to TRBD2 (5 bases). Germline V gene lookup returns CDR1 SEHNR and CDR2 FQNEAQ (reference sequence). Trimming took off 4 bases at V and 0 bases at J, with 10 bases between the two ends. The CDR3 length is 16 residues. CDR3 sequence: CASSSTDSSGANVLTF. CDR3 bases: TGTGCCAGCAGCTCGACGGACTCCTCTGGGGCCAACGTCCTGACTTTC.

The chain joins TRBV6-1 to TRBJ1-5; TRBD1 matches at 7 bases. This CDR3 has 15 amino acids. V lost 5 bases, J lost 4 bases, and 8 bases stayed unmatched. Germline V CDR1 and CDR2: MNHNS, SASEGT. The CDR3 reads CASSRTGTANQPQHF. In DNA form, the CDR3 reads TGTGCCAGCAGTCGAACGGGGACAGCAAATCAGCCCCAGCATTTT.

The chain carries TRBV27 and TRBJ2-6, with D possibly matching TRBD1 (5 bases). The CDR3 is 16 residues long. With 2 bases removed from V and 0 bases from J, the gap between germline ends came to 8 bases. Germline-derived CDR1 and CDR2 are MNHEY and SMNVEV (reference sequence). CDR3 in amino acids: CASSLIGASGANVLTF. The DNA for the CDR3 is TGTGCCAGCAGTTTAATTGGGGCCTCTGGGGCCAACGTCCTGACTTTC.

About this clone itself: Other nucleotide sequences in the sample specify the same CDR3. V gene TRBV18 combines with J gene TRBJ1-5; tentative D call: TRBD1 (5 bases). The CDR3 is 14 amino acids. V was clipped by 3 bases and J by 4 bases, with 10 bases between them. Germline CDR1 reads KGHSH; CDR2 reads LQKENI. The chain's CDR3 is CASSPDGGNQPQHF. The CDR3, as DNA: TGTGCCAGCTCACCGGACGGGGGGAATCAGCCCCAGCATTTT.

V usage is TRBV9 and J usage is TRBJ1-1; weak D call: TRBD1 (5 bases). V lost 0 bases, J lost 2 bases, and 11 bases lay in between. The CDR3 spans 15 residues. In germline, CDR1 is SGDLS, CDR2 YYNGEE. DNA for the CDR3: TGTGCCAGCAGCGTAGTGCCCAGGGATAACACTGAAGCTTTCTTT. It is translated as CASSVVPRDNTEAFF.

V gene TRBV5-4 combines with J gene TRBJ2-2; D might be TRBD1 (5 bases). CDR1 is SGHNT and CDR2 is YYREEE in the germline V gene (reference sequence). Trimming pared 4 bases from V and 0 bases from J, leaving 10 bases between. The CDR3 has 15 residues. CDR3 amino acids: CASSAKTANTGELFF. Here the CDR3 DNA reads TGTGCCAGCAGCGCGAAGACAGCGAACACCGGGGAGCTGTTTTTT.

The rearrangement links TRBV6-1 to TRBJ1-2; no clear D gene. The CDR3 is 13 amino acids. Germline V gene lookup returns CDR1 MNHNS and CDR2 SASEGT. The V end was cut by 11 bases, the J end by 2 bases, with 15 bases between. In DNA, the CDR3 is TGTGCCTCCCCTAATGGAGGGAACTATGGCTACACCTTC. It specifies CASPNGGNYGYTF.